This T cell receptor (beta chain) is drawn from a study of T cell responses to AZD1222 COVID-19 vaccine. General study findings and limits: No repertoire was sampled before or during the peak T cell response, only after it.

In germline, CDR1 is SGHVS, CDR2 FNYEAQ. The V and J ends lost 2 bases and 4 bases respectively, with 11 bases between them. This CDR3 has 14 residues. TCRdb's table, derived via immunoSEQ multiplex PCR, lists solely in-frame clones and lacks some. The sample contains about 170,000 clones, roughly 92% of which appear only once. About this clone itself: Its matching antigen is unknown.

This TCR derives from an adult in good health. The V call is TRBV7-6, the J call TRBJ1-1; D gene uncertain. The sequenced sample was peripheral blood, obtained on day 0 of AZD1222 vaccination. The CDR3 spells CASSLWGVSTEAFF. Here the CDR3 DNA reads TGTGCCAGCAGCTTATGGGGAGTTTCCACTGAAGCTTTCTTT.